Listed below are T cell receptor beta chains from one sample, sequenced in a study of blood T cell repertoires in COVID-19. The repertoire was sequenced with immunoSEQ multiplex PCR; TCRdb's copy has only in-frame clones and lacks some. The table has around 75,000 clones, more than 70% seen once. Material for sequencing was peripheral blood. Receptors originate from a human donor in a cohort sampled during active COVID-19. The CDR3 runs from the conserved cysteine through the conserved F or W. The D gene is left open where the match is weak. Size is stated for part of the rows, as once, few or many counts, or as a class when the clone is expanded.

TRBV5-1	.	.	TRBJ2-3	TGCGCCAGCAGCCGACAGGCCAGCACAGATACGCAGTATTTT	CASSRQASTDTQYF
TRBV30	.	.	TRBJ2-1	TGTGCCTGGAGTGTTCGTTCGAGCAATGAGCAGTTCTTC	CAWSVRSSNEQFF
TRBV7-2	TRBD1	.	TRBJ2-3	TGTGCCAGCAGCTTAGCAGTGGGTGGTGCCAGGGGGAGCACAGATACGCAGTATTTT	CASSLAVGGARGSTDTQYF
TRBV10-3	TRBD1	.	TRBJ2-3	TGTGCCATCAGTCAGAGGACAGGGGGTACAGATACGCAGTATTTT	CAISQRTGGTDTQYF
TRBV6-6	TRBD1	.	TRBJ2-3	TGTGCCAGCAGTTACTCGGACAGGGGGGCAGATACGCAGTATTTT	CASSYSDRGADTQYF
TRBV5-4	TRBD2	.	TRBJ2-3	TGTGCCAGCAGCAGGGGACTAGCGGATACTAGCACAGATACGCAGTATTTT	CASSRGLADTSTDTQYF
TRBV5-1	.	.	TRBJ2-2	TGCGCCAGCAGCTTCAAAGCGCTGTGGAACACCGGGGAGCTGTTTTTT	CASSFKALWNTGELFF
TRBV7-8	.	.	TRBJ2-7	TGTGCCAGCAGCAAACGCCAGGGTGACGAGCAGTACTTC	CASSKRQGDEQYF
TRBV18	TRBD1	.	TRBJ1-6	TGTGCCAGCTCACCAGGAATGGTGACAGGGGGATCACCCCTCCACTTT	CASSPGMVTGGSPLHF
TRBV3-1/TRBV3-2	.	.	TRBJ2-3	TGTGCCAGCAGCCAAGGACAGCTTGCGCAGTATTTT	CASSQGQLAQYF
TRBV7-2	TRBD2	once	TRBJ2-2	TGTGCCAGCAGCTTAGTAGCGGGAGGGAACACCGGGGAGCTGTTTTTT	CASSLVAGGNTGELFF
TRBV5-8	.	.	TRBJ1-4	TGTGCCAGCAGCTTGGGGGCTAAGGAAAAACTGTTTTTT	CASSLGAKEKLFF
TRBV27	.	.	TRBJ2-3	TGTGCCAGCAGTTGGCAGGGGCCAGATACGCAGTATTTT	CASSWQGPDTQYF
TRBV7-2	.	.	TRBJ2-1	TGTGCCAGCAGCTTAGCTATGAGTTCCTACAATGAGCAGTTCTTC	CASSLAMSSYNEQFF
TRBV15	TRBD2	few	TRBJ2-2	TGTGCCACCAGCAGAGTAGGCGAAGCGGGAGGGACCGGGGAGCTGTTTTTT	CATSRVGEAGGTGELFF
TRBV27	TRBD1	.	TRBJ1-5	TGTGCCAGCAGCTCCCCCGGGACAGGGGGCTTTCAGCCCCAGCATTTT	CASSSPGTGGFQPQHF
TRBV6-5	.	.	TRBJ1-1	TGTGCCAGCAGGCCCGCCACAGGAGGGTTTCCTGAAGCTTTCTTT	CASRPATGGFPEAFF
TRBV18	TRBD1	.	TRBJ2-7	TGTGCCAGCTCACCACGAGAGGGCGGGGACAGGGGGTACTTC	CASSPREGGDRGYF
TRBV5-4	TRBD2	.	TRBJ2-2	TGTGCCAGCAGGGGGACTAGCGGGGGAGAAACCGGGGAGCTGTTTTTT	CASRGTSGGETGELFF
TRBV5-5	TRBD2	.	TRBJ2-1	TGTGCCAGCAGCTTGGTGGGGGGACTAGGGACTAATGAGCAGTTCTTC	CASSLVGGLGTNEQFF
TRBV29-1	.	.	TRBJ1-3	TGCAGCGTACAGGGCGTACCTGGAAACACCATATATTTT	CSVQGVPGNTIYF
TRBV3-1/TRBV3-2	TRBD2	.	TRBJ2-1	TGTGCCAGCAGCCCCAGGACTAGCGGGAGGTTGGGGGGGCAGTTCTTC	CASSPRTSGRLGGQFF
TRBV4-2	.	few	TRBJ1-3	TGTGCCAGCAGCCAATTGGGGGCTAGTGGAAACACCATATATTTT	CASSQLGASGNTIYF
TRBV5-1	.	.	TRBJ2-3	TGCGCCAGCAGCTCCTTTGGGACACAACTAGGGGATACGCAGTATTTT	CASSSFGTQLGDTQYF
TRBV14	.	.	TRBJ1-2	TGTGCCAGCAGCCAAGATTTTAAAAGGAGGGAGAACTATGGCTACACCTTC	CASSQDFKRRENYGYTF
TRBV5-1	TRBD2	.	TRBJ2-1	TGCGCCAGCAGCCAGGCCCCTGGGACTAGCGGGGGCCCCCGGGGGAGTGAGCAGTTCTTC	CASSQAPGTSGGPRGSEQFF
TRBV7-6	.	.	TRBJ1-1	TGTGCCAGCAGCTTCGGTAGGAACACTGAAGCTTTCTTT	CASSFGRNTEAFF
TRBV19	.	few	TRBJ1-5	TGTGCCAGTAGTACCCGACTTGATCAGCCCCAGCATTTT	CASSTRLDQPQHF
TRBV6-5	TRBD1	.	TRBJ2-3	TGTGCCAGCCTGGGACAGGGTGGGCTCGTAACGCAGTATTTT	CASLGQGGLVTQYF
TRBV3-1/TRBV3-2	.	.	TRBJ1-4	TGTGCCAGCAGCCAAGCCGGGTTGCGGGAAAAACTGTTTTTT	CASSQAGLREKLFF
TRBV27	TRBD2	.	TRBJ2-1	TGTGCCAGCAGTTATAGGACTAGCACCTACAATGAGCAGTTCTTC	CASSYRTSTYNEQFF
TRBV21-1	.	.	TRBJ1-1	TGTGCCAGCAGCAAAGGAAACAGGGGGCGACACACTGAAGCTTTCTTT	CASSKGNRGRHTEAFF
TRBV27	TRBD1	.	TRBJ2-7	TGTGCCAGCAGTCACGTACGAGGGACAGGGGGCCTTGGGGAGCAGTACTTC	CASSHVRGTGGLGEQYF
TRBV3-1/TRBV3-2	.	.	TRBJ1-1	TGTGCCAGCAGCCACGAACGGTACGAAGCTTTCTTT	CASSHERYEAFF
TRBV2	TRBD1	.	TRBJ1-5	TGTGCCAGCCATAGGGACAGGAATAGCAATCAGCCCCAGCATTTT	CASHRDRNSNQPQHF
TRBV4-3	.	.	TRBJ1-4	TGCGCCAGCAGCCAAGATGGAGGGGCAACTAATGAAAAACTGTTTTTT	CASSQDGGATNEKLFF
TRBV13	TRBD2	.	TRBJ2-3	TGTGCCAGCAGCCTCGGGGGGGCCGGAGATACGCAGTATTTT	CASSLGGAGDTQYF
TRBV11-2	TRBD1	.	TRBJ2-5	TGTGCCAGCAGCCCGGACAGGGGTTTAGGGGAGACCCAGTACTTC	CASSPDRGLGETQYF
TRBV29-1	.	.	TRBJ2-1	TGCAGCGTTGAAGAGGGGACACGGGTGGGAGCCAATGAGCAGTTCTTC	CSVEEGTRVGANEQFF
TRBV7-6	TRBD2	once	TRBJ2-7	TGTGCCAGCAGCTTAGTTGGCGGGAGGGTCGGGGACGAGCAGTACTTC	CASSLVGGRVGDEQYF
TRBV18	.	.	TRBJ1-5	TGTGCCAGCTCACCCGGGCCTAGCCCTAGCAATCAGCCCCAGCATTTT	CASSPGPSPSNQPQHF
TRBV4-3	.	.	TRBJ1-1	TGCGCCAGCAGCCAAGATCCGGTTGAAGCTTTCTTT	CASSQDPVEAFF
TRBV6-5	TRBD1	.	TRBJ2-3	TGTGCCAGCAGAGGGACAGGGGGCGGGACAGATACGCAGTATTTT	CASRGTGGGTDTQYF
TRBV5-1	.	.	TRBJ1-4	TGCGCCAGCAGCTCGGTCCGACCGAACGGGAATGAAAAACTGTTTTTT	CASSSVRPNGNEKLFF
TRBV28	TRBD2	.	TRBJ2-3	TGTGCCAGCAGTTTATGGGCTAGCGGGGACACAGATACGCAGTATTTT	CASSLWASGDTDTQYF
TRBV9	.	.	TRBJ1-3	TGTGCCAGCAGCGTGGACTTCACAGACTCTGGAAACACCATATATTTT	CASSVDFTDSGNTIYF
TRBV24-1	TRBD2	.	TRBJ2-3	TGTGCCACCAGTGAAGGAACGGGGGGGGAAGATACGCAGTATTTT	CATSEGTGGEDTQYF
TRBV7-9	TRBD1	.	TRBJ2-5	TGTGCCAGCAGCCGGACAGGAGAAGAGACCCAGTACTTC	CASSRTGEETQYF